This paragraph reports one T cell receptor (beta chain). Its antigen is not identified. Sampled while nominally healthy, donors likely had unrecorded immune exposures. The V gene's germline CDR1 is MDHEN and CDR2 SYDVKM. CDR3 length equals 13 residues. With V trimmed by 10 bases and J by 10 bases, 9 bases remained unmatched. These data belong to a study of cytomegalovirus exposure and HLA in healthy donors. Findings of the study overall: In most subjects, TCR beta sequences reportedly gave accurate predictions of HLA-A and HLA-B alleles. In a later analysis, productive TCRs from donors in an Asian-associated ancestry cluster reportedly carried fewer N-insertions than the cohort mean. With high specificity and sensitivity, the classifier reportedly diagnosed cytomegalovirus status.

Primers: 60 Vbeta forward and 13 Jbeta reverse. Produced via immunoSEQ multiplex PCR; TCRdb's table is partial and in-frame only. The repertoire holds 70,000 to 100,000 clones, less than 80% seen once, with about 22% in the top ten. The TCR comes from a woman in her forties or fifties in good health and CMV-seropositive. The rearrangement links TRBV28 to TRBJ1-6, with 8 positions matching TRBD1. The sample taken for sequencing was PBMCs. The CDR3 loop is CATHDRGDSPLHF. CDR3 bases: TGTGCCACCCACGACAGGGGAGACTCACCCCTCCACTTT.